One TCR beta chain is described in this entry. The sample belongs to a study of blood T cell repertoires in COVID-19. The overall study: Specimens from acute and convalescent COVID-19 originated in the United States, Italy and Spain. From T cells, B-cell-depleted T cells, or PBMCs came the material, which was cDNA or gDNA.

Sequencing used immunoSEQ multiplex PCR; TCRdb keeps in-frame clones, though not all of them. The repertoire holds 95,000 to 150,000 clones, with about four fifths as singletons. One Seattle source followed patients from active infection through their disease course. In germline, CDR1 is MNHEY, CDR2 SMNVEV (reference sequence). The CDR3 contains 16 residues. V lost 0 bases to trimming and J lost 2 bases, with 14 bases between them. Sequencing was performed on peripheral blood. This chain connects TRBV27 to TRBJ2-7; the D gene is possibly TRBD2 (6 bases). The receptor was derived from a man aged 25-45 years with COVID-19, enrolled during active disease. This CDR3 reads CASSLSGGTAPYEQYF. CDR3 nucleotide sequence: TGTGCCAGCAGTTTATCTGGGGGGACCGCACCCTACGAGCAGTACTTC.